This T cell receptor (beta chain) was profiled in a study of blood T cell repertoires in COVID-19. The table came from immunoSEQ multiplex PCR; TCRdb's copy has only in-frame clones and leaves some out. The repertoire consists of 72,000 or so clones, with 85% to 90% occurring once and the leading ten covering about 40%. This CDR3 is built from 16 residues. The germline gives CDR1 WSHSY, CDR2 SAAADI. The V and J ends lost 4 bases and 5 bases, in that order; junction bases with no gene match: 6. This receptor was taken from a woman aged 80 or over with active or convalescent COVID-19. The sample was peripheral blood. J is TRBJ2-7 and V is TRBV10-2; 15 nucleotides line up with TRBD2. The CDR3 loop reads CASSAGLAGGQDEQYF. CDR3 nucleotides: TGCGCCAGCAGTGCCGGACTAGCGGGGGGGCAGGACGAGCAGTACTTC.